The 18 T cell receptor beta chains below all came from one sample that was sequenced in a study of beta chain features in type 1 diabetes. Expressed TCRB transcripts were sequenced because the isolated RNA had all been reverse transcribed beforehand. The table came from immunoSEQ multiplex PCR; TCRdb's copy has only in-frame clones and leaves some out. Of 200,000 to 250,000 clones listed, around 68% are singletons. What was sequenced was naive CD4+ T cells from blood. The receptors stem from a man aged 25-40 years in good health.

The CDR3 loop reads CASSLGWDNEQFF. Here the CDR3 DNA reads TGTGCCAGCAGCTTAGGGTGGGACAATGAGCAGTTCTTC. This chain links TRBV7-2 with TRBJ2-1; no clear D gene. V lost 1 base and J lost 5, with 6 bases in between. This CDR3 spans 13 amino acids. Germline V CDR1 and CDR2: SGHTA, FQGNSA.

With regard to this clone: The identical CDR3 is also encoded by other nucleotide sequences in the sample. V is TRBV30 and J is TRBJ1-6, with D perhaps matching TRBD1 (6 bases). The germline V gene encodes CDR1 GTSNPN and CDR2 SVGIG (reference sequence). Trimming shortened V by 5 bases and J by 7 bases, and 9 bases separated the two germline ends. The CDR3 is 12 amino acids. CDR3 protein: CAWDRLNSPLHF. In DNA form, the CDR3 reads TGTGCCTGGGACAGGCTAAATTCACCCCTCCACTTT.

V is TRBV25-1 and J is TRBJ2-1; 14 nucleotides align to TRBD2. The CDR3 is 17 amino acids. The junction had 6 bases not matched to a gene; V was cut back by 4 bases and J by 4 bases. Germline V gene lookup returns CDR1 MGHDK and CDR2 SYGVNS. CDR3 sequence (DNA): TGTGCCAGCAGTGGAGGGACTAGCGGGAGCTCGTACAATGAGCAGTTCTTC. This codes for CASSGGTSGSSYNEQFF.

The chain employs TRBV2 and TRBJ2-1; D is tentatively TRBD1 or TRBD2 (6 bases each). Germline CDR1 and CDR2: SNHLY and FYNNEI. Trimming removed 2 bases at V and 7 bases at J, with 12 bases between. CDR3 length equals 14 residues. The CDR3 reads CASSEFRGRNEQFF. CDR3 DNA: TGTGCCAGCAGTGAATTTAGGGGGAGGAATGAGCAGTTCTTC.

The chain couples TRBV30 to TRBJ1-2; no definite D call. The CDR3 is made up of 11 amino acids. Germline CDR1 GTSNPN, CDR2 SVGIG (reference sequence). With 4 bases removed from V and 8 bases from J, the gap between germline ends came to 11 bases. As DNA, the CDR3 is TGTGCCTGGAAGGTGTCGATCGGCTACACCTTC. Its translation: CAWKVSIGYTF.

The gene calls are TRBV5-1 and TRBJ2-3; 10 nucleotides match TRBD2. V lost 0 bases and J lost 6; bases outside the gene matches: 10. Germline CDR1 SGHRS, CDR2 YFSETQ. The CDR3 covers 17 residues. The CDR3 reads CASSLGTLAGSFDTQYF. DNA for the CDR3: TGCGCCAGCAGCTTGGGGACACTAGCGGGGTCCTTCGATACGCAGTATTTT. Variable domain in full (rest from reference TRBV5-1 and TRBJ2-3): KAGVTQTPRYLIKTRGQQVTLSCSPISGHRSVSWYQQTPGQGLQFLFEYFSETQRNKGNFPGRFSGRQFSNSRSEMNVSTLELGDSALYLCASSLGTLAGSFDTQYFGPGTRLTVL.

This clone was counted only a few times. This chain uses TRBV9 with TRBJ2-5, with 8 bases fitting TRBD1. This CDR3 comprises 14 residues. J was trimmed by 4 bases and V by 4 bases; bases with no gene match: 6. Germline V gives CDR1 SGDLS, CDR2 YYNGEE. The DNA of the CDR3 is TGTGCCAGCAGCCAAGGACAGGGCGGAGAGACCCAGTACTTC. Translating it yields CASSQGQGGETQYF.

The rearrangement joins TRBV14 to TRBJ2-5, with D possibly TRBD1 on 6 matching bases. Germline CDR1 and CDR2: SGHDN and FVKESK. Between the trimmed V and J ends, which lost 4 bases and 4 bases, there was a span of 10 bases. The CDR3 contains 13 residues. The CDR3: CASSPGQGETQYF. The CDR3 coding sequence is TGTGCCAGCAGCCCGGGACAAGGAGAGACCCAGTACTTC.

The genes are TRBV29-1 and TRBJ2-5; D unclear. The CDR3 has 13 residues. Germline V gene sequence: CDR1 SQVTM, CDR2 ANQGSEA. V lost 3 bases, J lost 3 bases, and 11 bases lay in between. The CDR3 sequence: CSVDGRRKETQYF. Here the CDR3 DNA reads TGCAGCGTTGACGGAAGACGGAAAGAGACCCAGTACTTC.

The J gene is TRBJ1-1, the V gene TRBV4-1; D gene uncertain. The V end was cut by 3 bases, the J end by 1 base, with 9 bases between. Germline values: CDR1 MGHRA, CDR2 YSYEKL. The CDR3 extends over 14 amino acids. CDR3 protein: CASSHPTTNTEAFF. DNA for the CDR3: TGCGCCAGCAGCCACCCCACAACGAACACTGAAGCTTTCTTT.

The gene calls are TRBV23-1 and TRBJ2-3, with TRBD1 matching 9 bases. TRBV23-1 is designated an ORF whose function remains uncertain. The length of the CDR3 is 14 residues. J was trimmed by 6 bases and V by 7 bases; bases with no gene match: 8. CDR3 in amino acids: CASMWDRVDDTQYF. The CDR3 coding sequence is TGCGCCAGCATGTGGGACAGGGTAGACGATACGCAGTATTTT.

The chain couples TRBV7-2 to TRBJ2-7, with D perhaps matching TRBD2 (7 bases). V dropped 0 bases and J dropped 3 bases, with 9 bases sitting between them. The CDR3 is 14 amino acids. CDR1 and CDR2 (germline): SGHTA, FQGNSA. This CDR3 is CASSLARGRYEQYF. Written as DNA, the CDR3 is TGTGCCAGCAGCTTAGCGCGGGGGCGCTACGAGCAGTACTTC.

The sample holds a few counts of this clone. The chain uses TRBV30 and TRBJ1-1, with D uncertain. CDR1 is GTSNPN, CDR2 SVGIG, per germline (reference sequence). Trimming cost V 0 bases and J 1 base, with 6 bases left between them. CDR3 size: 13 residues. The CDR3 loop reads CAWSVTANTEAFF. In DNA, the CDR3 is TGTGCCTGGAGTGTAACAGCGAACACTGAAGCTTTCTTT.

This chain links TRBV9 with TRBJ1-2, with 11 bases fitting TRBD1. Germline loops: CDR1 SGDLS, CDR2 YYNGEE. Losses at the gene ends were 4 bases for V and 7 bases for J; bases not matched to a gene: 12. The CDR3 extends over 16 amino acids. Here the CDR3 reads CASSLLPGQGAVGYTF. CDR3 DNA: TGTGCCAGCAGCCTCCTTCCCGGACAGGGGGCTGTTGGCTACACCTTC.

The J gene is TRBJ1-2, the V gene TRBV25-1; D uncertain. The V end lost 3 bases, the J end lost 8 bases, and 10 bases lay between the germline ends. This CDR3 contains 12 residues. Germline lookup yields CDR1 MGHDK and CDR2 SYGVNS. CDR3 region: CASSDPRGGYTF. Written as DNA, the CDR3 is TGTGCCAGCAGTGACCCGCGAGGAGGCTACACCTTC.

The chain carries TRBV14 and TRBJ2-2; no reliable D call. CDR1 and CDR2 from the germline V gene are SGHDN and FVKESK. This CDR3 contains 15 residues. V was shortened by 3 bases and J by 4 bases, with 12 bases between the two germline ends. The CDR3 region is CASSQTPKATGELFF. CDR3 nucleotide sequence: TGTGCCAGCAGCCAGACTCCCAAGGCCACCGGGGAGCTGTTTTTT.

The chain carries TRBV7-2 and TRBJ1-1; D ambiguous. Germline V gives CDR1 SGHTA, CDR2 FQGNSA. The V gene lost 2 bases and the J gene lost 1 base, with 5 bases spanning the gap. The CDR3 runs to 13 residues. CDR3 nucleotide sequence: TGTGCCAGCAGCTTACGACAGAACACTGAAGCTTTCTTT. Amino acid sequence: CASSLRQNTEAFF.

This rearrangement joins TRBV25-1 to TRBJ1-6, with D unresolved. The length of the CDR3 is 13 residues. V was cut by 4 bases and J by 7 bases, with 8 bases left in between. Looked up from germline, CDR1 is MGHDK and CDR2 is SYGVNS. In nucleotides, the CDR3 is TGTGCCAGCAGTGCTGGGTTCAATTCACCCCTCCACTTT. Amino acid sequence: CASSAGFNSPLHF.